A selection of T cell receptor beta chains follows, all from one sample in a study of cytomegalovirus exposure and HLA in healthy donors. The method was immunoSEQ multiplex PCR; TCRdb's version includes in-frame clones alone and lacks a portion of them. Here the sample spans 190,000 or so clones, roughly four fifths being singletons. The sequenced sample consisted of PBMCs. These receptors all come from a boy aged 2 to 10 in good health and CMV-seronegative. Each CDR3 is given with its conserved first and last residue. Rows may omit the clone size; those that give it use once, few, many or a size class.

j_call,v_call,clone_size,cdr3_aa
TRBJ2-7,TRBV5-4,once,CASSSRQGASYEQYF
TRBJ2-3,TRBV4-2,once,CASSRGTSASTDTQYF
TRBJ2-3,TRBV23-1,NA,CASSQSKGTQTQYF
TRBJ1-2,TRBV5-4,NA,CASSLGELRYTF
TRBJ2-4,TRBV2,NA,CASSVVPLAKNIQYF
TRBJ2-3,TRBV4-2,NA,CASSQDTGRGTDTQYF
TRBJ1-2,TRBV21-1,NA,CASSKDNGGDSLYTF
TRBJ2-3,TRBV2,NA,CASSLTPYTQYF
TRBJ1-1,TRBV7-2,NA,CASNKNTEAFF
TRBJ1-5,TRBV10-1,NA,CASIGQVLGREQPQHF
TRBJ1-5,TRBV7-2,NA,CASSLVGQGGQPQHF
TRBJ2-3,TRBV6-6,NA,CASRMPGGADTQYF
TRBJ2-3,TRBV6-4,NA,CASSSSGGTDTQYF
TRBJ2-4,TRBV9,NA,CASSPSGVLAKNIQYF
NA,TRBV6-4,NA,CASSDPTRKPSYEQYF
TRBJ2-5,TRBV7-2,few,CASSLGGGAGETQYF
TRBJ1-5,TRBV2,NA,CASRWGGSNQPQHF
TRBJ1-2,TRBV5-1,NA,CGSQPFGEADNYGYTF
TRBJ2-3,TRBV5-6,NA,CASSLGVPDTQYF
TRBJ2-1,TRBV6-6,NA,CASSYSRGELYNEQFF
TRBJ2-3,TRBV4-3,NA,CASSQVVPSGDRTDTQYF
TRBJ2-3,TRBV19,NA,CASSPSGGLVDTQYF
TRBJ2-3,TRBV30,NA,CAWNRGTSTDTQYF
TRBJ1-2,TRBV19,NA,CASTSGGVWGYTF
TRBJ2-5,TRBV5-4,NA,CASSSVGGETQYF
TRBJ2-7,TRBV5-4,NA,CASSRGLAEKYEQYF
TRBJ1-2,TRBV7-2,NA,CASTSPTENYGYTF
TRBJ2-5,TRBV5-4,few,CASSSGTGETQYF
NA,TRBV27,NA,CASSLARDRNPGEQYF
TRBJ1-2,TRBV6-6,NA,CASSRTGTYGYTF
TRBJ1-1,TRBV7-8,NA,CASSLDDRVNTEAFF
TRBJ1-2,TRBV6-1,NA,CASTPLSNYGYTF
TRBJ1-1,TRBV7-2,NA,CASSLGQGNTEAFF
NA,TRBV9,NA,CASSVVGAGSYEQYF
TRBJ1-2,TRBV15,NA,CATSRGGAANYGYTF
TRBJ1-2,TRBV5-4,NA,CASSSIITEYGYTF
TRBJ2-2,TRBV2,NA,CASSRWNTGELFF
TRBJ1-2,TRBV7-9,NA,CASSLAGGAVIGYTF
TRBJ2-2,TRBV7-9,NA,CASSQSENTGELFF
TRBJ1-2,TRBV5-4,few,CASSSLWDRNSNYGYTF
TRBJ2-2,TRBV7-2,NA,CASRNRRGGNTGELFF
TRBJ2-4,TRBV27,NA,CASSRQGAKNIQYF
TRBJ2-7,TRBV5-4,NA,CASSARTSGAYEQYF
TRBJ1-2,TRBV2,few,CASGPPMRSRGYTF
TRBJ1-2,TRBV6-6,NA,CASSKTGGTGGYTF
TRBJ2-7,TRBV19,NA,CASSIPGQYEQYF
TRBJ2-1,TRBV7-9,NA,CSSSLSGLAGYEQFF
TRBJ2-7,TRBV27,NA,CASRGGSREQYF
TRBJ1-3,TRBV6-1,NA,CASSDPGQGGNTIYF
TRBJ1-4,TRBV5-8,NA,CASSPGQTATNEKLFF
TRBJ1-5,TRBV14,NA,CASSPEGGQGVQPQHF
TRBJ2-1,TRBV6-1,NA,CASNRVDSNEQFF
TRBJ1-1,TRBV27,NA,CASSLSRLNTEAFF
TRBJ1-1,TRBV18,NA,CASSPQSGGKEGAFF
TRBJ2-3,TRBV5-1,NA,CASSLPMTSGATDTQYF
TRBJ1-6,TRBV19,few,CASSPPQGGASPLHF
TRBJ1-4,TRBV4-1,NA,CASSATRREKLFF